This TCR beta chain was retrieved from a study of Ad26.COV2.S vaccination and SARS-CoV-2 variants. Background on the study: Donor was one of the participants in the Ad26.COV2.S arm of the COV1001 trial. Study-wide points: The placebo group had lower spike-specific TCR breadth than the vaccine recipients did. Similar non-spike TCR breadth was observed in recipients of vaccine and of placebo.

CDR3 length: 18 amino acids. V dropped 0 bases and J dropped 8 bases, with 25 bases sitting between them. Germline CDR1 SGHAT, CDR2 FQNNGV. To note about this clone: What it recognizes is unknown.

Clones were read by immunoSEQ multiplex PCR, and TCRdb kept only the in-frame ones, dropping some. The table records about 350,000 clones, less than 90% of them present only once. Treatment here: about 20 received Ad26.COV2.S at low or high dose, single or two shots; roughly five received placebo; per-sample allocation not given. Samples analyzed were those drawn on day 63 after the first vaccine or placebo injection. This sequence originates from a person aged 18 to 65 who received the Ad26.COV2.S COVID-19 vaccine or a placebo. Here the sequenced sample was peripheral blood, taken in a trial of Ad26.COV2.S vaccine versus placebo. The genes are TRBV11-2 and TRBJ1-1; TRBD1 is a possible D gene (6 bases). DNA for the CDR3: TGTGCCAGCAGCTTAGATCGCGGGGGGGCCCTAACGGGAAGAGAAGCTTTCTTT. Amino acids: CASSLDRGGALTGREAFF.